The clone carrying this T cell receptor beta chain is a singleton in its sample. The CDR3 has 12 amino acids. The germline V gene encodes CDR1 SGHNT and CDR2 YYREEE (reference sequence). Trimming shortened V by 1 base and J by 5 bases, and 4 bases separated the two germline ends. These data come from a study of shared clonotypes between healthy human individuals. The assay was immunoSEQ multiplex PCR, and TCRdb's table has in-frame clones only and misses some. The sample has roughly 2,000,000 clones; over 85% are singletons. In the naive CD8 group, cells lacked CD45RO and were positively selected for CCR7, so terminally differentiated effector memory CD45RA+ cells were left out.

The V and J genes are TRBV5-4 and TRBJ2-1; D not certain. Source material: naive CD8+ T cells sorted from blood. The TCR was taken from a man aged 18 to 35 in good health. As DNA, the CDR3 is TGTGCCAGCAGCTTGTATAACAATGAGCAGTTCTTC. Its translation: CASSLYNNEQFF. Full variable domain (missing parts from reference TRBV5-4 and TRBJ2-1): ETGVTQSPTHLIKTRGQQVTLRCSSQSGHNTVSWYQQALGQGPQFIFQYYREEENGRGNFPPRFSGLQFPNYSSELNVNALELDDSALYLCASSLYNNEQFFGPGTRLTVL.